This T cell receptor beta chain was retrieved from a study of T cell responses to AZD1222 COVID-19 vaccine. Note on this clone: Its antigen is not known.

TCRdb's table, derived via immunoSEQ multiplex PCR, lists solely in-frame clones and lacks some. In the table there are 80,000 to 100,000 clones, 70% to 90% of which are singletons. Overall study findings and caveats: The donors showed a predominance of white British ancestry and of females, with possible underestimation of clonal diversity. The study found Spike-specific TCR breadth and depth rose after two AZD1222 doses.

V lost 3 bases and J 4 bases, leaving 13 bases between the germline ends. This CDR3 comprises 16 residues. CDR1 and CDR2 (germline): LNHDA, SQIVND (reference sequence). The rearrangement uses TRBV19 and TRBJ2-6; D may be TRBD1 (6 bases). This clonotype originated in an adult in good health. This specimen was peripheral blood, taken on day 0 of MenACWY control vaccination. This CDR3 is CASSIYTGSGANVLTF. CDR3 bases: TGTGCCAGTAGTATCTACACAGGGTCAGGGGCCAACGTCCTGACTTTC.